This entry describes one T cell receptor beta chain. Assay used: immunoSEQ multiplex PCR; TCRdb lists only in-frame clones, some missing. Here the sample spans about 10,000 clones, 83% being singletons. This entry comes from a study of hypomethylating agent response in myelodysplastic syndrome. Germline V gene sequence: CDR1 MDHEN, CDR2 SYDVKM. The CDR3 runs to 13 residues. V was trimmed by 6 bases and J by 1 base, leaving 9 bases between them. The sequencing used bone marrow, collected before or after starting hypomethylating agent treatment for myelodysplastic syndrome (not recorded which). This receptor was obtained from a human donor with myelodysplastic syndrome. The rearrangement links TRBV28 to TRBJ1-1; no clear D. As DNA, the CDR3 is TGTGCCAGCAGCCTGGGAGGGAACACTGAAGCTTTCTTT. This translates into CASSLGGNTEAFF.